The text below deals with one T cell receptor (beta chain). Its antigen is not identified. When sampled, the donors appeared nominally healthy, though they likely had unrecorded immune exposures. Primers for the PCR totalled 60 Vbeta and 13 Jbeta. TCRdb's table, derived via immunoSEQ multiplex PCR, lists solely in-frame clones and lacks some. The table lists about 77,000 clones, roughly 79% of them singletons. The source of the sample is a study of cytomegalovirus exposure and HLA in healthy donors. Regarding the study as a whole: Presence/absence analyses supposed approximately even sequencing depth among donors. Previous analysis showed most TCR beta V segments were productive about 87% or about 30% of the time.

The V gene's germline CDR1 is MDHEN and CDR2 SYDVKM. The CDR3 sequence is 14 residues long. Trimming cost V 1 base and J 4 bases, with 10 bases left between them. The sequenced sample consisted of PBMCs. The chain couples TRBV28 to TRBJ1-2; D not resolved. This TCR came from a man aged 35-49 years in good health and CMV-seronegative. CDR3 amino acids: CASSLLQFSYGYTF. The CDR3 region has the DNA TGTGCCAGCAGTTTATTGCAGTTCTCCTATGGCTACACCTTC.